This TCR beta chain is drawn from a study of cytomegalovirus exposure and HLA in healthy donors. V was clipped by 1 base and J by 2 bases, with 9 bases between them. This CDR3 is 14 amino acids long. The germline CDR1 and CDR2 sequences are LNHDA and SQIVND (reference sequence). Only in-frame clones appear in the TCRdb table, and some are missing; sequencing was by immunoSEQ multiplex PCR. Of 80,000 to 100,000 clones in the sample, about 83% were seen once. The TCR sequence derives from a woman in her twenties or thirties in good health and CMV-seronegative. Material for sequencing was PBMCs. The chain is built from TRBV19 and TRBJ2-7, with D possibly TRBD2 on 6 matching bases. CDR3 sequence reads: CASSIGTTPYEQYF. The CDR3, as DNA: TGTGCCAGTAGTATAGGGACTACTCCCTACGAGCAGTACTTC.